This T cell receptor beta chain comes out of a study of cytomegalovirus exposure and HLA in healthy donors. Study context: A subsequent analysis stated that the roughly 120 validation repertoires were run on the same platform as the roughly 670 first-cohort repertoires.

CDR3 size: 15 residues. The germline CDR1 and CDR2 sequences are MNHEY and SVGAGI. V was pared by 0 bases and J by 3 bases, with 9 bases between. Assay used: immunoSEQ multiplex PCR; TCRdb lists only in-frame clones, some missing. The table includes over 250,000 clones, about 86% detected once. The chain recombines TRBV6-5 with TRBJ2-1; TRBD2 is a possible D gene (6 bases). The sequence was collected from a woman under 30 in good health and CMV-seronegative. The sequencing sample was made of PBMCs. This chain's CDR3 is CASSYSEEGYNEQFF. The DNA for the CDR3 is TGTGCCAGCAGTTACTCTGAGGAGGGCTACAATGAGCAGTTCTTC.